Below, 32 T cell receptor beta chains from the same sample are listed, as sequenced in a study of T cells after yellow fever vaccination. TCRdb fed the 5' RACE reads into MiXCR, producing one record per CDR3 protein. Found here are under 400,000 distinct CDR3 sequences, approximately 13% of them singletons; the top ten hold approximately 3.3%. The input for sequencing was CD4+ T cells sorted from PBMCs, taken 15 days after the yellow fever booster vaccination. Receptors were obtained from a man between 18 and 29 years old who received the YFV17D yellow fever vaccine.

This clonotype was recorded once. The chain has TRBV29-1 and TRBJ2-3; 8 nucleotides match TRBD2. Germline V gene sequence: CDR1 SQVTM, CDR2 ANQGSEA. This CDR3 has 18 amino acids. V was pared by 4 bases and J by 0 bases, with 15 bases of the junction left unmatched. CDR3: CSVARGAPSYTSTDTQYF. The CDR3 nucleotides read TGCAGCGTTGCGCGGGGGGCCCCGTCATATACTAGCACAGATACGCAGTATTTT.

The chain combines TRBV30 with TRBJ2-5; weak D call: TRBD1 (5 bases). V gave up 8 bases and J gave up 2 bases, with 18 bases separating them. The CDR3 length is 14 residues. Germline V gene sequence: CDR1 GTSNPN, CDR2 SVGIG (reference sequence). The CDR3 spells CATNRKTVQETQYF. CDR3 bases: TGTGCCACAAACAGGAAGACGGTGCAAGAGACCCAGTACTTC. Full variable domain (outside the CDR3, taken from reference TRBV30 and TRBJ2-5): SQTIHQWPATLVQPVGSPLSLECTVEGTSNPNLYWYRQAAGRGLQLLFYSVGIGQISSEVPQNLSASRPQDRQFILSSKKLLLSDSGFYLCATNRKTVQETQYFGPGTRLLVL.

The genes are TRBV12-3 or TRBV12-4 and TRBJ1-1; D is unresolved. The CDR3 extends over 14 amino acids. Trimming stripped 2 bases from V and 4 bases from J, with 11 bases between. The CDR3 spells CASSLKRVFTEAFF. DNA of the CDR3: TGTGCCAGCAGTTTAAAGAGGGTTTTCACTGAAGCTTTCTTT.

In this sample, this clonotype turned up once. The chain uses TRBV19 and TRBJ1-6; D not resolved. The CDR3 is 16 residues long. The V end lost 3 bases, the J end lost 2 bases, and 11 bases lay between the germline ends. The germline V gene has CDR1 LNHDA and CDR2 SQIVND (reference sequence). CDR3 nucleotides: TGTGCCAGTAGTATGTGGGGAGACACCTATAATTCACCCCTCCACTTT. This encodes CASSMWGDTYNSPLHF.

The V and J genes are TRBV28 and TRBJ1-6, with no clear D. The CDR3 is 12 amino acids. V gave up 7 bases and J gave up 7 bases, with 8 bases separating them. CDR1 MDHEN and CDR2 SYDVKM come from the germline V gene. CDR3 residues: CASMKENSPLHF. The CDR3 DNA reads TGTGCCAGCATGAAAGAAAATTCACCCCTCCACTTT.

This clonotype was observed a few times. The CDR3 here is CASSRPDSPYGYTF. The CDR3 DNA is TGTGCCAGCAGCCGACCAGACAGCCCCTATGGCTACACCTTC. J is TRBJ1-2 and V is TRBV5-6; D perhaps matches TRBD1 (5 bases). Trimming left V 4 bases short and J 4 bases short, with 14 bases between. This CDR3 is built from 14 residues. Germline CDR1 SGHDT, CDR2 YYEEEE.

The gene calls are TRBV5-1 and TRBJ1-1; the D is unclear. Per the germline V gene, CDR1 is SGHRS and CDR2 is YFSETQ. V was clipped by 2 bases and J by 2 bases, with 10 bases between them. This CDR3 contains 14 residues. The CDR3 spells CASSLRIGNTEAFF. For the CDR3, the DNA is TGCGCCAGCAGCTTAAGGATAGGCAACACTGAAGCTTTCTTT.

J is TRBJ2-7 and V is TRBV12-3 or TRBV12-4; no reliable D call. With 3 bases removed from V and 0 bases from J, the gap between germline ends came to 9 bases. CDR3 length: 14 residues. CDR3 nucleotides: TGTGCCAGCAGTTTTGGGCCTCCCTCCTACGAGCAGTACTTC. It specifies CASSFGPPSYEQYF.

The CDR3 DNA is TGCGCCAGCAGCTTGGTCTGGGGGGGGCGCGACACCGGGGAGCTGTTTTTT. Encoded protein: CASSLVWGGRDTGELFF. This sequence joins TRBV5-1 and TRBJ2-2, with D perhaps matching TRBD2 (7 bases). The V gene lost 0 bases and the J gene lost 3 bases, with 15 bases spanning the gap. The CDR3 totals 17 residues. Germline CDR1 reads SGHRS; CDR2 reads YFSETQ.

The gene calls are TRBV7-2 and TRBJ2-7; TRBD2 might be the D (6 bases). The CDR3 is made up of 14 amino acids. Deletions cut 3 bases from V and 1 base from J, with 10 bases between. Germline CDR1 SGHTA, CDR2 FQGNSA. The CDR3 is CASSFRDWSYEQYF. CDR3 nucleotides: TGTGCCAGCAGCTTCCGGGACTGGTCCTACGAGCAGTACTTC.

This clonotype was picked up a small number of times. The chain recombines TRBV24-1 with TRBJ2-5, with 8 positions matching TRBD2. CDR1 is KGHDR and CDR2 is SFDVKD in the germline V gene. This CDR3 spans 14 amino acids. V lost 9 bases, J lost 3 bases, and 8 bases stayed unmatched. The DNA for the CDR3 is TGTGCCACCGGGCCGGATAGCGGGAAAGAGACCCAGTACTTC. Translation gives CATGPDSGKETQYF.

This clonotype was seen only a few times. This chain joins TRBV6-6 and TRBJ2-7; 10 bases agree with TRBD1. The CDR3 covers 15 residues. The ends lost 8 bases at V and 1 base at J; junction bases unmatched: 8. Germline values: CDR1 MNHNY, CDR2 SVGAGI (reference sequence). CDR3 residues: CASRTGTGASYEQYF. CDR3 nucleotide sequence: TGTGCCAGCCGAACCGGGACAGGGGCTTCCTACGAGCAGTACTTC.

The gene calls are TRBV5-1 and TRBJ2-4; D is undetermined. The germline V and J ends were trimmed by 6 bases and 0 bases, with 10 bases remaining between them. The CDR3 is made up of 14 amino acids. Germline lookup yields CDR1 SGHRS and CDR2 YFSETQ. In DNA, the CDR3 is TGCGCCAGCAAACAGACCTTAGCCAAAAACATTCAGTACTTC. Protein product: CASKQTLAKNIQYF.

This clonotype occurred a few times. V is TRBV28 and J is TRBJ2-5, with unresolved D. Germline values: CDR1 MDHEN, CDR2 SYDVKM. The length of the CDR3 is 15 residues. V was pared by 7 bases and J by 7 bases, with 22 bases between. CDR3 in amino acids: CASTALGRLVSTQYF. Here the CDR3 DNA reads TGTGCCAGCACTGCACTCGGCAGGTTGGTTTCGACCCAGTACTTC. The complete variable domain, with remaining parts taken from reference TRBV28 and TRBJ2-5, reads DVKVTQSSRYLVKRTGEKVFLECVQDMDHENMFWYRQDPGLGLRLIYFSYDVKMKEKGDIPEGYSVSREKKERFSLILESASTNQTSMYLCASTALGRLVSTQYFGPGTRLLVL.

This clonotype was counted a few times. The chain has TRBV29-1 and TRBJ2-5; 7 bases align to TRBD2. The V gene end was trimmed by 6 bases and the J gene end by 5 bases; junction bases not matched to a gene: 15. CDR3 length: 15 residues. Germline V gives CDR1 SQVTM, CDR2 ANQGSEA. CDR3 nucleotide sequence: TGCAGCGTAAGGGGCAAGGGCGGGGGATTTGAGACCCAGTACTTC. It translates to CSVRGKGGGFETQYF.

This clonotype was found a few times. The V gene is TRBV6-6, the J gene TRBJ1-2; no clear D gene. Germline CDR1 MNHNY, CDR2 SVGAGI (reference sequence). Trimming pared 5 bases from V and 6 bases from J, leaving 10 bases between. The CDR3 totals 12 residues. The CDR3 DNA is TGTGCCAGCAGTATCAATGGAGATGGCTACACCTTC. It specifies CASSINGDGYTF.

V is TRBV27 and J is TRBJ2-7; a possible D gene is TRBD1 (6 bases). Trimming stripped 5 bases from V and 2 bases from J, with 10 bases between. Germline values: CDR1 MNHEY, CDR2 SMNVEV (reference sequence). The CDR3 is 13 amino acids. This chain's CDR3 is CASSRAGAYEQYV. The CDR3 nucleotides read TGTGCCAGCAGTCGGGCAGGGGCCTACGAGCAGTACGTC.

This chain joins TRBV5-1 and TRBJ2-1, with a weak D call TRBD2 (6 bases). CDR1 and CDR2 from the germline V gene are SGHRS and YFSETQ. The CDR3 runs 15 residues. V shed 1 base and J shed 6 bases, with 14 bases lying between them. This chain's CDR3 is CASSLTVAGLNEQFF. CDR3 DNA sequence: TGCGCCAGCAGCTTGACGGTCGCGGGACTCAATGAGCAGTTCTTC.

This clonotype has only a few counts. The chain uses TRBV7-8 and TRBJ2-7; 8 nucleotides agree with TRBD1. The CDR3 sequence is 15 residues long. CDR1 SGHVS and CDR2 FQNEAQ come from the germline V gene. V shed 2 bases and J 2 bases; nucleotides not matched to a gene: 5. CDR3 sequence reads: CASSLPARGPYEQYF. As DNA, the CDR3 is TGTGCCAGCAGCTTACCCGCCAGGGGGCCCTACGAGCAGTACTTC.

This clonotype has more than one count but fewer than ten. The rearrangement joins TRBV7-3 to TRBJ2-3; 8 bases agree with TRBD2. Germline V gene sequence: CDR1 SGHTA, CDR2 FQGTGA. Trimming cost V 4 bases and J 6 bases; bases outside gene matches: 9. The CDR3 runs 15 residues. The DNA for the CDR3 is TGTGCCAGCAGCTCTCGACTAGCGTCTGCGGATACGCAGTATTTT. This sequence encodes CASSSRLASADTQYF.

This clonotype showed up just a few times. The rearrangement uses TRBV28 and TRBJ2-1; D not resolved. CDR3 length equals 14 residues. Between the trimmed V and J ends, which lost 7 bases and 0 bases, there was a span of 10 bases. In germline, CDR1 is MDHEN, CDR2 SYDVKM. CDR3 sequence: CASTKPSSYNEQFF. DNA for the CDR3: TGTGCCAGCACCAAGCCCAGCTCCTACAATGAGCAGTTCTTC. Using reference TRBV28 and TRBJ2-1 for the parts outside the CDR3, the full variable domain is DVKVTQSSRYLVKRTGEKVFLECVQDMDHENMFWYRQDPGLGLRLIYFSYDVKMKEKGDIPEGYSVSREKKERFSLILESASTNQTSMYLCASTKPSSYNEQFFGPGTRLTVL.

This clonotype occurred a few times. The gene calls are TRBV20-1 and TRBJ1-1; TRBD1 might be the D (5 bases). The V end lost 5 bases, the J end lost 5 bases, and 21 bases lay between the germline ends. This CDR3 region has 15 residues. In germline, CDR1 is DFQATT, CDR2 SNEGSKA (reference sequence). DNA of the CDR3: TGCAGTGCTGAGGACAATGTGGGGTTCTGGACTGAAGCTTTCTTT. It specifies CSAEDNVGFWTEAFF.

This clonotype was detected only a few times. The V gene is TRBV9, the J gene TRBJ2-3; D may match TRBD1 or TRBD2 (6 bases each). The CDR3 has 15 amino acids. The germline V gene has CDR1 SGDLS and CDR2 YYNGEE. Trimming removed 4 bases from V and 3 bases from J, with 15 bases in between. The CDR3 sequence: CASSPYTGRTDTQYF. Here the CDR3 DNA reads TGTGCCAGCAGCCCATACACAGGGAGGACAGATACGCAGTATTTT.

For this clonotype: Just one base apart from a much larger clone, this may be a read error. The chain recombines TRBV12-3 or TRBV12-4 with TRBJ2-7; D call uncertain. The CDR3 is made up of 15 amino acids. V gave up 5 bases and J gave up 1 base, with 15 bases separating them. The CDR3 nucleotides read TGTGCCAGCAGTCCAAGTCCCCTGCAGTCCTACGAGCAGTACTTC. Protein product: CASSPSPLQSYEQYF.

V is TRBV7-9 and J is TRBJ1-2, with 11 bases aligning to TRBD1. CDR3 length equals 16 residues. V lost 2 bases and J lost 7; bases outside the gene matches: 9. Germline CDR1 is SEHNR and CDR2 is FQNEAQ (reference sequence). Written as DNA, the CDR3 is TGTGCCAGCAGCTTACCGTCCCGGGACAGGGGGAGTGGCTACACCTTC. Its protein product is CASSLPSRDRGSGYTF.

This sequence joins TRBV15 and TRBJ1-1; 7 bases match TRBD1. Looked up from germline, CDR1 is LNHNV and CDR2 is YYDKDF (reference sequence). Trimming took 8 bases from V and 4 from J; bases not matched to a gene: 13. CDR3 length: 15 residues. CDR3 protein: CATEGTDTSRTEAFF. CDR3 DNA: TGTGCCACCGAGGGGACAGACACTAGTCGCACTGAAGCTTTCTTT.

This clonotype was counted only a few times. V usage is TRBV4-1 and J usage is TRBJ1-4; D possibly corresponds to TRBD1 (5 bases). CDR3 length: 12 amino acids. V was clipped by 0 bases and J by 14 bases, with 10 bases between them. In germline, CDR1 is MGHRA, CDR2 YSYEKL. The CDR3 nucleotides read TGCGCCAGCAGCCAAGATCCCCAGGGCCTGTTTTTT. Amino acid sequence: CASSQDPQGLFF.

This clonotype has ten or more counts. V gene TRBV28 combines with J gene TRBJ2-2, with 7 nucleotides matching TRBD2. The length of the CDR3 is 15 residues. The germline V gene encodes CDR1 MDHEN and CDR2 SYDVKM. V dropped 6 bases and J dropped 0; count of bases not matched to a gene: 4. CDR3 sequence: CASSRTSANTGELFF. CDR3 sequence (DNA): TGTGCCAGCAGCCGCACTAGCGCGAACACCGGGGAGCTGTTTTTT.

The chain employs TRBV4-2 and TRBJ1-5; unclear D gene. V was cut by 1 base and J by 3 bases, with 13 bases left in between. The CDR3 consists of 16 residues. CDR1 LGHNA and CDR2 YNFKEQ come from the germline V gene. This CDR3 is CASSQGQTLPNQPQHF. CDR3 sequence (DNA): TGTGCCAGCAGCCAAGGGCAGACCCTACCCAATCAGCCCCAGCATTTT.

The chain has TRBV7-8 and TRBJ2-7; D remains unclear. The CDR3 sequence is 14 residues long. V was trimmed by 1 base and J by 3 bases, leaving 10 bases between them. The germline CDR1 and CDR2 sequences are SGHVS and FQNEAQ. CDR3 loop: CASSLGAANYEQYF. As DNA, the CDR3 is TGTGCCAGCAGCTTAGGAGCCGCCAACTACGAGCAGTACTTC. The whole variable domain, remainder taken from reference TRBV7-8 and TRBJ2-7, is GAGVSQSPRYKVAKRGQDVALRCDPISGHVSLFWYQQALGQGPEFLTYFQNEAQLDKSGLPSDRFFAERPEGSVSTLKIQRTQQEDSAVYLCASSLGAANYEQYFGPGTRLTVT.

Only a few counts were recorded for this clonotype. The chain couples TRBV5-1 to TRBJ2-5; 7 bases match TRBD1. In germline, CDR1 is SGHRS, CDR2 YFSETQ. V gave up 2 bases and J gave up 11 bases; unmatched junction bases: 12. The CDR3 is made up of 14 amino acids. The CDR3 coding sequence is TGCGCCAGCAGCTTCACCGGGACAGCCGATTCGCAGTACTTC. Protein: CASSFTGTADSQYF.

A few counts support this clonotype. J is TRBJ1-1 and V is TRBV11-2, with a weak D call TRBD1 (5 bases). This CDR3 comprises 14 residues. Trimming cost V 1 base and J 3 bases, with 9 bases left between them. CDR1 and CDR2 from the germline V gene are SGHAT and FQNNGV. The CDR3 sequence is CASSLVAGYTEAFF. For the CDR3, the DNA is TGTGCCAGCAGCTTAGTGGCAGGGTACACTGAAGCTTTCTTT.